These 22 T cell receptor beta chains came from one sample sequenced in a study of T cell responses to AZD1222 COVID-19 vaccine. Assay used: immunoSEQ multiplex PCR; TCRdb lists only in-frame clones, some missing. In the table there are 140,000 or so clones, more than 75% of which are singletons. The material sequenced was peripheral blood, taken 28 days after the second AZD1222 dose. These receptors originate from an adult who received the AZD1222 COVID-19 vaccine.

V and J are TRBV7-8 and TRBJ1-5, with D unclear. This CDR3 is 14 amino acids long. The V end was cut by 5 bases, the J end by 6 bases, with 14 bases between. Germline V gene lookup returns CDR1 SGHVS and CDR2 FQNEAQ. The CDR3 is CASSQSSGAQPQHF. The CDR3 region has the DNA TGTGCCAGCAGCCAGTCTTCCGGTGCTCAGCCCCAGCATTTT.

This sequence joins TRBV15 and TRBJ1-4, with no clear D. This CDR3 contains 15 residues. V was shortened by 0 bases and J by 5 bases, with 10 bases between the two germline ends. Germline lookup yields CDR1 LNHNV and CDR2 YYDKDF (reference sequence). The CDR3 DNA follows: TGTGCCACCAGCAGAGAAAGCCTGGGAAATGAAAAACTGTTTTTT. It codes for CATSRESLGNEKLFF.

V and J are TRBV5-1 and TRBJ1-1; D gene uncertain. The CDR3 length is 12 residues. V lost 3 bases and J lost 4, with 7 bases in between. The germline CDR1 and CDR2 sequences are SGHRS and YFSETQ. CDR3 nucleotides: TGCGCCAGCAGCTCCGGAGGCACTGAAGCTTTCTTT. Translating it yields CASSSGGTEAFF.

This chain links TRBV2 with TRBJ1-2; no firm D call. CDR1 is SNHLY and CDR2 is FYNNEI in the germline V gene. The CDR3 consists of 15 residues. V dropped 4 bases and J dropped 2 bases, with 14 bases sitting between them. CDR3 nucleotides: TGTGCCAGCAGTGGATATCCGGGGTTGAACTATGGCTACACCTTC. Its protein product is CASSGYPGLNYGYTF.

The rearrangement links TRBV4-2 to TRBJ2-2; 7 positions match TRBD1. The V gene end was trimmed by 2 bases and the J gene end by 1 base; junction bases not matched to a gene: 7. The germline V gene encodes CDR1 LGHNA and CDR2 YNFKEQ. This CDR3 has 17 amino acids. The CDR3 loop reads CASSQTEDRRNTGELFF. The CDR3 coding sequence is TGTGCCAGCAGCCAAACCGAGGACAGGAGGAACACCGGGGAGCTGTTTTTT.

The chain combines TRBV6-5 with TRBJ1-1; D ambiguous. CDR1 is MNHEY and CDR2 is SVGAGI in the germline V gene. CDR3 length equals 12 residues. V was shortened by 4 bases and J by 1 base, with 4 bases between the two germline ends. The CDR3 DNA sequence: TGTGCCAGCAGTTGGGGGAACACTGAAGCTTTCTTT. Translation gives CASSWGNTEAFF.

The chain is built from TRBV6-5 and TRBJ2-7, with 9 bases matching TRBD2. The V and J ends lost 9 bases and 0 bases, in that order; junction bases with no gene match: 6. Germline V gene lookup returns CDR1 MNHEY and CDR2 SVGAGI. This CDR3 spans 14 amino acids. The CDR3 is CASEAGGSSYEQYF. CDR3 bases: TGTGCCAGTGAGGCGGGGGGGAGCTCCTACGAGCAGTACTTC.

The chain is built from TRBV10-3 and TRBJ1-5; 7 bases agree with TRBD1. The CDR3 covers 15 residues. Germline V gene lookup returns CDR1 ENHRY and CDR2 SYGVKD. V dropped 8 bases and J dropped 5; count of bases not matched to a gene: 12. CDR3 amino acids: CAISVGQGGDQPQHF. Written as DNA, the CDR3 is TGTGCCATCTCGGTTGGGCAGGGGGGGGATCAGCCCCAGCATTTT.

This chain connects TRBV5-5 to TRBJ2-2, with 7 bases lining up with TRBD1. The CDR3 contains 20 residues. J lost 3 bases, V lost 0 bases, and 17 bases had no gene match. Germline V CDR1 and CDR2: SGHKS, YYEKEE (reference sequence). Here the CDR3 reads CASSLAPGQRSSRDTGELFF. DNA for the CDR3: TGTGCCAGCAGCTTGGCTCCGGGACAGCGATCGTCAAGGGACACCGGGGAGCTGTTTTTT.

The rearrangement uses TRBV5-1 and TRBJ2-1, with TRBD2 matching 9 bases. The V gene's germline CDR1 is SGHRS and CDR2 YFSETQ. The J segment lost 12 bases and the V segment lost 4 bases, leaving 14 bases of the junction unmatched. The CDR3 consists of 15 residues. CDR3 region: CASSPGGGGPMRQFF. The DNA of the CDR3 is TGCGCCAGCAGCCCCGGCGGGGGGGGGCCGATGCGGCAGTTCTTC. Complete variable domain (other parts from reference TRBV5-1 and TRBJ2-1): KAGVTQTPRYLIKTRGQQVTLSCSPISGHRSVSWYQQTPGQGLQFLFEYFSETQRNKGNFPGRFSGRQFSNSRSEMNVSTLELGDSALYLCASSPGGGGPMRQFFGPGTRLTVL.

V and J are TRBV3-1 (or the pseudogene TRBV3-2) and TRBJ1-1, with D unclear. V was shortened by 3 bases and J by 4 bases, with 6 bases between the two germline ends. Germline assignment: CDR1 LGHDT and CDR2 YNNKEL (reference sequence). This CDR3 spans 12 amino acids. Written as DNA, the CDR3 is TGTGCCAGCAGCCAGGTGGCCACTGAAGCTTTCTTT. This gives the protein CASSQVATEAFF.

The chain recombines TRBV11-1 with TRBJ2-4; no reliable D call. This CDR3 has 15 residues. Germline V gene lookup returns CDR1 SGHAT and CDR2 FQDESV (reference sequence). V shed 2 bases and J shed 3 bases, with 11 bases lying between them. CDR3 in amino acids: CASSLNQEGKNIQYF. The CDR3 coding sequence is TGTGCCAGCAGCTTAAATCAGGAAGGCAAAAACATTCAGTACTTC.

The rearrangement uses TRBV27 and TRBJ2-1, with 7 bases lining up with TRBD2. V was pared by 5 bases and J by 0 bases, with 7 bases of the junction left unmatched. Germline loops: CDR1 MNHEY, CDR2 SMNVEV (reference sequence). CDR3 length equals 16 residues. This CDR3 is CASSTSTGGSYNEQFF. CDR3 coding DNA: TGTGCCAGCAGTACCTCGACGGGGGGCTCCTACAATGAGCAGTTCTTC.

The rearrangement uses TRBV2 and TRBJ2-1; D perhaps matches TRBD2 (5 bases). With 6 bases removed from V and 6 bases from J, the gap between germline ends came to 9 bases. CDR1 and CDR2 (germline): SNHLY, FYNNEI. The CDR3 has 12 residues. Here the CDR3 DNA reads TGTGCCAGCAGGCCCCGGGGCAATGAGCAGTTCTTC. This codes for CASRPRGNEQFF.

The gene calls are TRBV21-1 and TRBJ1-2; the D call of TRBD1 is as the table states it, not checked on the DNA. TRBV21-1 is annotated as a pseudogene. CDR3 length: 17 residues. The CDR3: CASSKGAGGAQNYGYTF. CDR3 sequence (DNA): TGTGCCAGCAGCAAAGGGGCAGGGGGCGCCCAAAACTATGGCTACACCTTC.

This clone was counted only a few times. The chain is built from TRBV19 and TRBJ1-1; TRBD1 might be the D (5 bases). The CDR3 is made up of 15 amino acids. Germline V gives CDR1 LNHDA, CDR2 SQIVND (reference sequence). Deletions cut 6 bases from V and 5 bases from J, with 19 bases between. The CDR3 is CASSLRAKGRTEAFF. The CDR3 nucleotides are TGTGCCAGTAGCCTCAGGGCCAAGGGGCGAACTGAAGCTTTCTTT.

The chain carries TRBV5-1 and TRBJ2-1, with TRBD2 matching over 13 bases. CDR1 is SGHRS, CDR2 YFSETQ, per germline. Trimming removed 4 bases from V and 8 bases from J; junction bases left unmatched: 9. The length of the CDR3 is 16 residues. The CDR3 DNA follows: TGCGCCAGCAGCGCTCCCACTAGCGGGAGGGCCGATGAGCAGTTCTTC. Protein product: CASSAPTSGRADEQFF.

The chain links TRBV5-1 to TRBJ1-3, with D perhaps matching TRBD1 (5 bases). Germline CDR1 and CDR2: SGHRS and YFSETQ. V was pared by 1 base and J by 4 bases, with 15 bases between. CDR3 length equals 16 residues. CDR3 DNA sequence: TGCGCCAGCAGCTTGACTGGGGGTTTGTGGGGAAACACCATATATTTT. This codes for CASSLTGGLWGNTIYF.

This chain connects TRBV27 to TRBJ1-3; 7 bases align to TRBD1. Per the germline V gene, CDR1 is MNHEY and CDR2 is SMNVEV (reference sequence). The V gene end was trimmed by 6 bases and the J gene end by 3 bases; junction bases not matched to a gene: 5. The CDR3 has 14 amino acids. The CDR3 region is CASRLAGGGNTIYF. CDR3 DNA: TGTGCCAGCAGACTCGCAGGGGGTGGAAACACCATATATTTT.

The chain has TRBV5-6 and TRBJ1-5; weak D call: TRBD1 (6 bases). The CDR3 sequence is 16 residues long. V gave up 0 bases and J gave up 1 base, with 11 bases separating them. The germline V gene has CDR1 SGHDT and CDR2 YYEEEE. The CDR3 sequence: CASSLDGGESNQPQHF. For the CDR3, the DNA is TGTGCCAGCAGCTTGGACGGGGGCGAGAGCAATCAGCCCCAGCATTTT. The whole variable domain, filled in from reference TRBV5-6 and TRBJ1-5, reads DAGVTQSPTHLIKTRGQQVTLRCSPKSGHDTVSWYQQALGQGPQFIFQYYEEEERQRGNFPDRFSGHQFPNYSSELNVNALLLGDSALYLCASSLDGGESNQPQHFGDGTRLSIL.

This chain uses TRBV19 with TRBJ2-7; tentative D call: TRBD2 (5 bases). Between the trimmed V and J ends, which lost 1 base and 2 bases, there was a span of 12 bases. This CDR3 spans 15 amino acids. Germline values: CDR1 LNHDA, CDR2 SQIVND (reference sequence). CDR3 sequence: CASSIGVGRPYEQYF. The CDR3 DNA follows: TGTGCCAGTAGTATAGGTGTTGGGAGACCCTACGAGCAGTACTTC.

The genes are TRBV11-3 and TRBJ1-1, with D unresolved. The CDR3 length is 20 residues. V gave up 0 bases and J gave up 0 bases, with 23 bases separating them. The germline V gene has CDR1 SGHNT and CDR2 YENEEA. The chain's CDR3 is CASSLDHLLHRAYLNTEAFF. CDR3 DNA sequence: TGTGCCAGCAGCTTAGATCACCTTTTGCACCGCGCATACTTGAACACTGAAGCTTTCTTT.